The sample holds many counts of the clone carrying this TCR beta chain. Antigen: not known. This CDR3 spans 14 amino acids. The V gene's germline CDR1 is SGHRS and CDR2 YFSETQ. Between the trimmed V and J ends, which lost 4 bases and 2 bases, there was a span of 13 bases. This sample was taken from a study of early T cells in non-severe SARS-CoV-2 infection. Study details: Sequencing of bulk RNA from unsorted whole blood was done, without chain pairing. Notes on the study in general: VDJdb matching, biased toward anti-spike CD8 responses, missed private and CD4 specificities.

Attachment of unique molecular identifiers was made to individual cDNA molecules. TCRdb passed the 5' RACE reads through MiXCR, listing each CDR3 protein once. The sample lists approximately 70,000 distinct CDR3 sequences; about 11% were seen once. Sequencing was performed on whole blood. The TCR originated in an adult who was a healthcare worker with PCR-confirmed SARS-CoV-2 infection or an uninfected control (not recorded which). The rearrangement links TRBV5-1 to TRBJ2-7, with D maybe TRBD1 (6 bases). The chain's CDR3 is CASSTFTGPYEQYF. In DNA form, the CDR3 reads TGCGCCAGCAGCACATTTACAGGGCCCTACGAGCAGTACTTC. The whole variable domain, remainder taken from reference TRBV5-1 and TRBJ2-7, is KAGVTQTPRYLIKTRGQQVTLSCSPISGHRSVSWYQQTPGQGLQFLFEYFSETQRNKGNFPGRFSGRQFSNSRSEMNVSTLELGDSALYLCASSTFTGPYEQYFGPGTRLTVT.